The source of this T cell receptor beta chain is a study of CD8 T cells in ankylosing spondylitis. Study observations and caveats: A subset of motif variants has previously been described in the synovial fluid and blood of reactive arthritis. There was reportedly significant enrichment of clones that were disease-linked in matched ankylosing spondylitis synovial fluid.

Germline V CDR1 and CDR2: DFQATT, SNEGSKA (reference sequence). The ends were cut back, 3 bases at V and 1 base at J, with 10 bases in the middle. The CDR3 covers 14 residues. Making the TCR beta libraries involved quantitative 5'-RACE with molecular barcodes. One entry per CDR3 protein, called by TCRdb with MiXCR from the 5' RACE reads. The sample consists of hundreds of thousands of distinct CDR3 sequences, over 9.5% of them appearing once. At least ten counts were recorded for this clonotype. The antigen remains unidentified. This clonotype was obtained from a male donor with ankylosing spondylitis or in good health (not recorded which). J is TRBJ1-5 and V is TRBV20-1; D gene unclear. The material sequenced was blood, either unsorted or a sorted T cell fraction (not recorded which). DNA for the CDR3: TGCAGTGCTAGTAGTCCAGCAAGCAATCAGCCCCAGCATTTT. Its protein product is CSASSPASNQPQHF.